A single sample is the source of the 19 T cell receptor beta chains below, sequenced in a study of T cells expressing NK-cell markers. TCRdb re-called the 5' RACE reads and catalogs CDR3 proteins one per entry, DNA excluded. The listing contains about 160,000 distinct CDR3 sequences. Sequenced: blood T cells: a sorted CD56 or NKG2C T cell subset, CD4+ or CD8+ T cells, or bulk PBMC T cells (not recorded which). The receptors here all came from a man aged 18 to 69 in good health.

The genes are TRBV12-3 or TRBV12-4 and TRBJ2-7; TCRdb's D call of TRBD1 is untestable without DNA. There are 14 residues in the CDR3. The CDR3 sequence: CASSYPGPTYEQYF.

The chain has TRBV28 and TRBJ2-2; there is no DNA to check the TCRdb D call of TRBD2. CDR3 length: 14 amino acids. The germline CDR1 and CDR2 sequences are MDHEN and SYDVKM. This CDR3 reads CASIGQRETGELFF.

The V and J genes are TRBV7-8 and TRBJ2-2. The CDR3 has 16 amino acids. Germline CDR1 SGHVS, CDR2 FQNEAQ. CDR3 protein: CASSLADLLNTGELFF.

The chain employs TRBV6-5 and TRBJ2-7; TCRdb lists TRBD2, though no DNA is available to test this call. CDR1 and CDR2 from the germline V gene are MNHEY and SVGAGI. The CDR3 covers 14 residues. The CDR3 protein is CASSWSEGSYEQYF.

This sequence joins TRBV6-5 and TRBJ2-7; the TCRdb call, TRBD2, lacks DNA for checking. Germline V CDR1 and CDR2: MNHEY, SVGAGI. There are 15 residues in the CDR3. This CDR3 reads CASSRLGTASGEQYF.

This sequence joins TRBV6-5 and TRBJ2-5; TCRdb reports TRBD2, a call that lacks DNA to check it against. Germline-derived CDR1 and CDR2 are MNHEY and SVGAGI. There are 17 residues in the CDR3. CDR3 residues: CASSYSRRTSGTETQYF.

J is TRBJ2-3 and V is TRBV7-9. The CDR3 runs 15 residues. CDR1 and CDR2 from the germline V gene are SEHNR and FQNEAQ (reference sequence). This chain's CDR3 is CASSGPTVPTDTQYF.

J is TRBJ1-2 and V is TRBV6-5. This CDR3 is 13 amino acids long. Germline assignment: CDR1 MNHEY and CDR2 SVGAGI. CDR3 protein: CASSYGWANGYTF.

The rearrangement joins TRBV7-8 to TRBJ2-7; TCRdb calls TRBD1, which cannot be checked without DNA. Germline V lookup: CDR1 SGHVS, CDR2 FQNEAQ. The CDR3 is 14 residues long. CDR3: CASSFPTGWDEQYF.

This sequence joins TRBV7-9 and TRBJ2-7; the D call from TCRdb, TRBD2, cannot be confirmed without DNA. The length of the CDR3 is 16 residues. Germline CDR1 and CDR2: SEHNR and FQNEAQ (reference sequence). CDR3 loop: CASSLVPEAGRYEQYF. Combining the CDR3 with reference TRBV7-9 and TRBJ2-7 gives the whole variable domain DTGVSQNPRHKITKRGQNVTFRCDPISEHNRLYWYRQTLGQGPEFLTYFQNEAQLEKSRLLSDRFSAERPKGSFSTLEIQRTEQGDSAMYLCASSLVPEAGRYEQYFGPGTRLTVT.

The rearrangement uses TRBV5-1 and TRBJ1-6; TCRdb reports TRBD1, a call that lacks DNA to check it against. From germline, CDR1 is SGHRS and CDR2 YFSETQ. This CDR3 region has 16 residues. The CDR3 protein is CASSSNTGTGGSPLHF.

This chain links TRBV7-6 with TRBJ2-3; TCRdb names TRBD1, which stays unverified in the absence of DNA. Per germline, CDR1 SGHVS and CDR2 FNYEAQ. The CDR3 length is 18 residues. Here the CDR3 reads CASSLGTGPGVVTDTQYF.

The rearrangement uses TRBV4-2 and TRBJ1-3. The CDR3 sequence is 15 residues long. CDR1 and CDR2 from the germline V gene are LGHNA and YNFKEQ. CDR3 sequence: CASSQDQVERNTIYF.

The V call is TRBV6-5, the J call TRBJ2-6; the D gene TCRdb calls, TRBD1, cannot be checked with no DNA. The CDR3 is made up of 19 amino acids. Germline CDR1 reads MNHEY; CDR2 reads SVGAGI. This chain's CDR3 is CASSYVRDRVVFGANVLTF.

This chain joins TRBV2 and TRBJ2-1. CDR1 is SNHLY and CDR2 is FYNNEI in the germline V gene. The CDR3 covers 12 residues. CDR3 loop: CASRQYKYEQFF.

The V and J genes are TRBV4-2 and TRBJ2-7. This CDR3 region has 16 residues. Per the germline V gene, CDR1 is LGHNA and CDR2 is YNFKEQ. CDR3 region: CASSLRTGRNLYEQYF.

The V call is TRBV7-3, the J call TRBJ2-3. The CDR3 sequence is 12 residues long. Germline-derived CDR1 and CDR2 are SGHTA and FQGTGA. The CDR3 reads CASSSGPDTQYF.

The genes are TRBV4-1 and TRBJ2-5; TCRdb proposes TRBD1, but this gene call is untestable without DNA. The CDR3 is 15 amino acids. Germline lookup yields CDR1 MGHRA and CDR2 YSYEKL. CDR3 sequence reads: CASSQVVSRDETQYF.

The CDR3 sequence: CSGGGGGNTEAFF. This chain links TRBV29-1 with TRBJ1-1. This CDR3 has 13 amino acids. Germline V gives CDR1 SQVTM, CDR2 ANQGSEA. The full variable domain, completed using reference TRBV29-1 and TRBJ1-1, is SAVISQKPSRDICQRGTSLTIQCQVDSQVTMMFWYRQQPGQSLTLIATANQGSEATYESGFVIDKFPISRPNLTFSTLTVSNMSPEDSSIYLCSGGGGGNTEAFFGQGTRLTVV.